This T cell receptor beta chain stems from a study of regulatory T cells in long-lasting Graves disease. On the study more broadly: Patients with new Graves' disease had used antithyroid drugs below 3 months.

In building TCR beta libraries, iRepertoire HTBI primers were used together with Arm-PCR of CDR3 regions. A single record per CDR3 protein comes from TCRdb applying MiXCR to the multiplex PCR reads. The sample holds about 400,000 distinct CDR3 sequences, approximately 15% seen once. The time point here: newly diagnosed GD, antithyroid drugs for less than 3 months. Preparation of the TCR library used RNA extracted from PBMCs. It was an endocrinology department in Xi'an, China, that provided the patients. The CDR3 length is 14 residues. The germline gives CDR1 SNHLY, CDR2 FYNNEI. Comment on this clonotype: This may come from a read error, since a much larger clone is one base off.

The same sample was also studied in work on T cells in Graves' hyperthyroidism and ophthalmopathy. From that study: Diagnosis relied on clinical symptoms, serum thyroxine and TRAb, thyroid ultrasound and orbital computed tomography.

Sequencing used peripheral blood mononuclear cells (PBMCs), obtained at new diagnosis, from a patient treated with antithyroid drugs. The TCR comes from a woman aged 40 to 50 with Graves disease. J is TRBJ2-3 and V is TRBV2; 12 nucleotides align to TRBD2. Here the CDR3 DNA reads TGTGCCAGTTCAGGACTAGCGGGATCTGATACGCAGTGTTTT. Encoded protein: CASSGLAGSDTQCF.